Following are 5 T cell receptor beta chains from one sample sequenced in a study of graft-versus-host responses after intestinal transplantation. TCRdb's table, derived via immunoSEQ multiplex PCR, lists solely in-frame clones and lacks some. The data show about 130,000 clones, approximately 90% seen once. Their recognized antigens are unknown. The starting material was unstimulated CD4+ T cells sorted from spleen or lymph node cells, obtained before intestinal transplant. The receptors come from a human donor who received an intestinal transplant.

The chain has TRBV11-2 and TRBJ1-3; no definite D call. Per the germline V gene, CDR1 is SGHAT and CDR2 is FQNNGV. Trimming removed 0 bases from V and 0 bases from J, with 21 bases in between. The CDR3 length is 20 residues. The CDR3 DNA reads as TGTGCCAGCAGCTTAGATTGGGTTTCGGGCTGGATCAACTCTGGAAACACCATATATTTT. It specifies CASSLDWVSGWINSGNTIYF.

On this clone: The sample holds other DNA sequences that translate to the same CDR3. J is TRBJ1-3 and V is TRBV20-1; D remains ambiguous. There are 11 residues in the CDR3. CDR1 DFQATT and CDR2 SNEGSKA come from the germline V gene (reference sequence). Between the trimmed V and J ends, which lost 1 base and 3 bases, there was a span of 1 base. The CDR3 bases are TGCAGTGCTAGAGTTGGAAACACCATATATTTT. Protein sequence: CSARVGNTIYF.

The V call is TRBV6-5, the J call TRBJ2-5; D unclear. The CDR3 has 12 residues. V lost 5 bases, J lost 4 bases, and 8 bases lay in between. Germline V CDR1 and CDR2: MNHEY, SVGAGI. The CDR3 protein is CASSPLRETQYF. In DNA form, the CDR3 reads TGTGCCAGCAGTCCTTTGAGAGAGACCCAGTACTTC.

The gene calls are TRBV11-3 and TRBJ2-7; D could derive from TRBD1 or TRBD2 (6 bases each). CDR1 is SGHNT and CDR2 is YENEEA in the germline V gene. The CDR3 is 17 residues long. The germline V and J ends were trimmed by 0 bases and 3 bases, with 18 bases remaining between them. CDR3 residues: CASSLDFGGEGGYEQYF. The CDR3 region has the DNA TGTGCCAGCAGCTTAGATTTTGGCGGGGAAGGGGGCTACGAGCAGTACTTC.

The chain carries TRBV6-1 and TRBJ1-2, with 8 bases aligning to TRBD1. V shed 6 bases and J 1 base; nucleotides not matched to a gene: 7. The CDR3 is made up of 15 amino acids. Germline V CDR1 and CDR2: MNHNS, SASEGT. The CDR3 DNA follows: TGTGCCAGCAGACCCGGGACAGGAGGTAACTATGGCTACACCTTC. Translating gives CASRPGTGGNYGYTF.